One and the same sample provided the 31 T cell receptor beta chains below, sequenced in a study of blood T cell repertoires in COVID-19. The protocol was immunoSEQ multiplex PCR, while the TCRdb copy is restricted to in-frame clones and leaves out a portion. The sample lists about 240,000 clones; about 86% were seen once. Sequenced material: peripheral blood. These receptors were taken from a woman aged 80 or older with acute or convalescent COVID-19.

The J gene is TRBJ2-7, the V gene TRBV11-2; tentative D call: TRBD1 (5 bases). The CDR3 runs to 12 residues. The germline V gene encodes CDR1 SGHAT and CDR2 FQNNGV. V dropped 2 bases and J dropped 12 bases, with 14 bases sitting between them. CDR3 in amino acids: CASSLIQRGPYF. CDR3 DNA: TGTGCCAGCAGCTTAATCCAAAGGGGCCCGTACTTC.

Only a few counts were recorded for this clone. The genes are TRBV19 and TRBJ2-2, with a weak D call TRBD2 (5 bases). Looked up from germline, CDR1 is LNHDA and CDR2 is SQIVND (reference sequence). CDR3 length equals 14 residues. V gave up 9 bases and J gave up 0 bases, with 11 bases separating them. CDR3 in DNA: TGTGCCAGCCGACTGAGGGCGAACACCGGGGAGCTGTTTTTT. Protein sequence: CASRLRANTGELFF.

CDR3 nucleotides: TGTGCCAGCAGTGAAGAGGGGAGGAGCACTGAAGCTTTCTTT. It is translated as CASSEEGRSTEAFF. The gene calls are TRBV2 and TRBJ1-1, with a tentative D call TRBD1 (5 bases). Germline CDR1 and CDR2: SNHLY and FYNNEI. The CDR3 has 14 amino acids. Deletions cut 1 base from V and 4 bases from J, with 10 bases between.

The chain recombines TRBV5-6 with TRBJ1-4, with a possible D match to TRBD1 (6 bases). The CDR3 has 13 amino acids. Germline assignment: CDR1 SGHDT and CDR2 YYEEEE. V shed 4 bases and J shed 3 bases, with 7 bases lying between them. CDR3 protein: CASSRTANEKLFF. DNA of the CDR3: TGTGCCAGCAGCAGGACAGCTAATGAAAAACTGTTTTTT.

This clone was seen once. The chain is built from TRBV24-1 and TRBJ2-1, with D possibly being TRBD1 (6 bases). This CDR3 region has 15 residues. Germline lookup yields CDR1 KGHDR and CDR2 SFDVKD. The germline V and J ends were trimmed by 2 bases and 5 bases, with 12 bases remaining between them. CDR3 in amino acids: CATSDYPTGNNEQFF. The CDR3 DNA reads TGTGCCACCAGTGATTATCCGACAGGCAACAATGAGCAGTTCTTC.

The sample holds many counts of this clone. The chain recombines TRBV25-1 with TRBJ1-4; 7 bases map to TRBD1. The V and J ends lost 3 bases and 7 bases, in that order; junction bases with no gene match: 8. There are 15 residues in the CDR3. CDR1 and CDR2 from the germline V gene are MGHDK and SYGVNS. CDR3 amino acids: CASSETRQGGEKLFF. In DNA form, the CDR3 reads TGTGCCAGCAGTGAGACCCGGCAGGGGGGTGAAAAACTGTTTTTT.

J is TRBJ2-7 and V is TRBV19; D possibly corresponds to TRBD2 (6 bases). V dropped 5 bases and J dropped 0 bases, with 8 bases sitting between them. The length of the CDR3 is 13 residues. The germline gives CDR1 LNHDA, CDR2 SQIVND (reference sequence). CDR3 sequence (DNA): TGTGCCAGTAGTGAACTAGCCTCCTACGAGCAGTACTTC. It codes for CASSELASYEQYF.

The chain is built from TRBV5-1 and TRBJ2-7, with 11 bases aligning to TRBD1. Per germline, CDR1 SGHRS and CDR2 YFSETQ. V trimming: 0 bases; J trimming: 4 bases; junction bases outside the gene matches: 6. This CDR3 spans 16 amino acids. This chain's CDR3 is CASSLALGTGGYEQYF. The CDR3 DNA is TGCGCCAGCAGCTTGGCCCTCGGGACAGGGGGATACGAGCAGTACTTC.

The chain joins TRBV2 to TRBJ1-3, with D possibly TRBD1 on 5 matching bases. V lost 6 bases, J lost 0 bases, and 12 bases lay in between. Germline V gene sequence: CDR1 SNHLY, CDR2 FYNNEI. This CDR3 has 15 amino acids. CDR3 sequence reads: CASRSQGFSGNTIYF. CDR3 coding DNA: TGTGCCAGCAGGTCTCAGGGTTTCTCTGGAAACACCATATATTTT.

This clone appeared a single time. V and J are TRBV3-1 (or the pseudogene TRBV3-2) and TRBJ1-1; no definite D call. Germline V gene sequence: CDR1 LGHDT, CDR2 YNNKEL (reference sequence). The CDR3 consists of 15 residues. V was clipped by 0 bases and J by 0 bases, with 8 bases between them. CDR3 region: CASSQDRALNTEAFF. In DNA, the CDR3 is TGTGCCAGCAGCCAAGATCGTGCGCTGAACACTGAAGCTTTCTTT.

This chain uses TRBV12-5 with TRBJ1-2, with D possibly TRBD1 on 6 matching bases. Germline assignment: CDR1 LGHNT and CDR2 FRNRAP. The V and J ends lost 6 bases and 7 bases respectively, with 24 bases between them. This CDR3 region has 16 residues. CDR3 nucleotides: TGTGCTAGTGGGCTATTCCCAGGGGTCCCTGCGGGTGGCTACACCTTC. It yields the protein CASGLFPGVPAGGYTF.

The chain joins TRBV5-1 to TRBJ1-2; no reliable D call. Per germline, CDR1 SGHRS and CDR2 YFSETQ. V gave up 2 bases and J gave up 7 bases, with 18 bases separating them. The CDR3 length is 15 residues. The CDR3 DNA follows: TGCGCCAGCAGCTTCGGGGAACTCGTGGCTCGTGGCTACACCTTC. Translated: CASSFGELVARGYTF.

The V call is TRBV7-2, the J call TRBJ1-5; possibly TRBD1 for D (5 bases). CDR3 size: 17 residues. Per the germline V gene, CDR1 is SGHTA and CDR2 is FQGNSA. The V end was cut by 3 bases, the J end by 10 bases, with 25 bases between. This CDR3 reads CASSFGSQGRIFYPQHF. The DNA of the CDR3 is TGTGCCAGCAGCTTTGGATCCCAGGGCAGGATCTTCTACCCCCAGCATTTT.

The chain employs TRBV12-3 or TRBV12-4 and TRBJ1-6; TRBD1 aligns across 7 bases. CDR3 length: 13 amino acids. Trimming at V came to 6 bases and at J to 10 bases, leaving 6 bases not matched to a gene. The DNA for the CDR3 is TGTGCCAGCAGCGGGACAGACTACTCACCCCTCCACTTT. It translates to CASSGTDYSPLHF.

This clone was recorded a few times. This sequence joins TRBV2 and TRBJ1-5; D is ambiguous. The CDR3 spans 13 residues. CDR1 SNHLY and CDR2 FYNNEI come from the germline V gene. V was trimmed by 6 bases and J by 6 bases, leaving 12 bases between them. CDR3 amino acids: CASRGGLVQPQHF. As DNA, the CDR3 is TGTGCCAGCAGAGGAGGGCTGGTTCAGCCCCAGCATTTT. The full variable domain, completed using reference TRBV2 and TRBJ1-5, is EPEVTQTPSHQVTQMGQEVILRCVPISNHLYFYWYRQILGQKVEFLVSFYNNEISEKSEIFDDQFSVERPDGSNFTLKIRSTKLEDSAMYFCASRGGLVQPQHFGDGTRLSIL.

The J gene is TRBJ1-2, the V gene TRBV28; D gene uncertain. Trimming cost V 7 bases and J 5 bases, with 17 bases left between them. The CDR3 length is 14 residues. Per germline, CDR1 MDHEN and CDR2 SYDVKM. The CDR3 nucleotides are TGTGCCAGCACCCCCCCGGCGGGGTGGTATGGCTACACCTTC. This codes for CASTPPAGWYGYTF.

The chain links TRBV7-2 to TRBJ2-5, with 9 bases lining up with TRBD2. V shed 5 bases and J 5 bases; nucleotides not matched to a gene: 6. Germline lookup yields CDR1 SGHTA and CDR2 FQGNSA. The CDR3 has 14 residues. In DNA, the CDR3 is TGTGCCAGCAGCCCCGGGACTAGCAGGGAGACCCAGTACTTC. Protein product: CASSPGTSRETQYF.

V usage is TRBV2 and J usage is TRBJ2-2, with D uncertain. V was pared by 7 bases and J by 2 bases, with 14 bases between. The CDR3 contains 15 residues. Germline CDR1 is SNHLY and CDR2 is FYNNEI. The CDR3: CASTGRITNTGELFF. The CDR3 region has the DNA TGTGCCAGCACAGGCAGAATAACAAACACCGGGGAGCTGTTTTTT.

The table lists this clone with many counts. CDR3 residues: CASSDWDKANYGYTF. CDR3 DNA sequence: TGTGCCAGCAGCGACTGGGACAAAGCTAACTATGGCTACACCTTC. The rearrangement links TRBV3-1 (or the pseudogene TRBV3-2) to TRBJ1-2; tentatively, D is TRBD1 (6 bases). V dropped 5 bases and J dropped 0 bases, with 13 bases sitting between them. Germline V gene lookup returns CDR1 LGHDT and CDR2 YNNKEL (reference sequence). This CDR3 spans 15 amino acids.

The CDR3 region is CASSHRTGTGYTF. CDR3 coding DNA: TGTGCCAGCAGCCACCGGACAGGGACTGGCTACACCTTC. The gene calls are TRBV3-1 (or the pseudogene TRBV3-2) and TRBJ1-2, with 8 bases that match TRBD1. The germline V gene has CDR1 LGHDT and CDR2 YNNKEL (reference sequence). The CDR3 has 13 residues. With V trimmed by 3 bases and J by 7 bases, 4 bases remained unmatched.

The V gene is TRBV9, the J gene TRBJ2-7; the D gene is possibly TRBD2 (5 bases). V lost 2 bases to trimming and J lost 1 base, with 7 bases between them. There are 13 residues in the CDR3. Per the germline V gene, CDR1 is SGDLS and CDR2 is YYNGEE. In nucleotides, the CDR3 is TGTGCCAGCAGCGTCGGGAATTCCTACGAGCAGTACTTC. It yields the protein CASSVGNSYEQYF.

This chain connects TRBV30 to TRBJ2-2; a weak D match, TRBD2 (6 bases). The CDR3 is made up of 17 amino acids. V was trimmed by 3 bases and J by 6 bases, leaving 23 bases between them. The germline V gene encodes CDR1 GTSNPN and CDR2 SVGIG (reference sequence). CDR3 protein: CAWSSSERVLGAGELFF. The CDR3 nucleotides are TGTGCCTGGAGCTCGAGCGAGCGGGTCCTGGGGGCCGGGGAGCTGTTTTTT.

A few counts support this clone. This chain connects TRBV4-2 to TRBJ2-7; 9 nucleotides line up with TRBD2. CDR3 length: 18 amino acids. V gave up 0 bases and J gave up 1 base; unmatched junction bases: 10. CDR1 LGHNA and CDR2 YNFKEQ come from the germline V gene. Here the CDR3 DNA reads TGTGCCAGCAGCCAAGATCCGGCGGGGGGGCGAGGATCCTACGAGCAGTACTTC. This translates into CASSQDPAGGRGSYEQYF.

J is TRBJ1-5 and V is TRBV6-5; D is undetermined. There are 12 residues in the CDR3. V dropped 6 bases and J dropped 6 bases, with 9 bases sitting between them. Germline V lookup: CDR1 MNHEY, CDR2 SVGAGI. The CDR3 nucleotides read TGTGCCAGCAGCCGGGGATCTCAGCCCCAGCATTTT. Translated, it gives CASSRGSQPQHF.

The CDR3 reads CSVNRSFVNQPQHF. The CDR3 bases are TGCAGCGTAAACAGGAGTTTCGTCAATCAGCCCCAGCATTTT. This sequence joins TRBV29-1 and TRBJ1-5, with D perhaps TRBD1 (5 bases). Deletions cut 6 bases from V and 3 bases from J, with 15 bases between. CDR1 is SQVTM and CDR2 is ANQGSEA in the germline V gene. The CDR3 runs 14 residues. The full variable domain, rest sourced from reference TRBV29-1 and TRBJ1-5, is SAVISQKPSRDICQRGTSLTIQCQVDSQVTMMFWYRQQPGQSLTLIATANQGSEATYESGFVIDKFPISRPNLTFSTLTVSNMSPEDSSIYLCSVNRSFVNQPQHFGDGTRLSIL.

As to this clone: The sample carries other DNA sequences with the same CDR3. This chain joins TRBV3-1 (or the pseudogene TRBV3-2) and TRBJ1-3; 8 nucleotides line up with TRBD1. J lost 4 bases, V lost 1 base, and 3 bases had no gene match. This CDR3 has 15 amino acids. Germline-derived CDR1 and CDR2 are LGHDT and YNNKEL (reference sequence). CDR3 loop: CASSQARTGGNTIYF. The DNA for the CDR3 is TGTGCCAGCAGCCAAGCGAGGACAGGGGGAAACACCATATATTTT.

This chain connects TRBV30 to TRBJ1-6, with D possibly being TRBD1 (5 bases). CDR3 length equals 15 residues. The germline V and J ends were trimmed by 5 bases and 1 base, with 12 bases remaining between them. Germline loops: CDR1 GTSNPN, CDR2 SVGIG (reference sequence). The CDR3 sequence: CAWGTLESYNSPLHF. The CDR3 nucleotides are TGTGCCTGGGGGACGTTGGAGTCCTATAATTCACCCCTCCACTTT.

V usage is TRBV5-1 and J usage is TRBJ2-3; 14 bases are a match to TRBD2. The CDR3 has 19 amino acids. J lost 1 base, V lost 3 bases, and 10 bases had no gene match. CDR1 and CDR2 (germline): SGHRS, YFSETQ. The CDR3 is CASSSGLAGGNTRTDTQYF. The CDR3 bases are TGCGCCAGCAGCTCCGGACTAGCGGGGGGCAATACCCGCACAGATACGCAGTATTTT.

This clone was recorded only once. The chain uses TRBV27 and TRBJ1-1; tentatively, D is TRBD1 (6 bases). The V end was cut by 4 bases, the J end by 4 bases, with 16 bases between. Per germline, CDR1 MNHEY and CDR2 SMNVEV (reference sequence). The CDR3 extends over 15 amino acids. CDR3 DNA sequence: TGTGCCAGCAGTTCCCGACAGGTGACGGGCACTGAAGCTTTCTTT. It yields the protein CASSSRQVTGTEAFF.

V gene TRBV18 combines with J gene TRBJ1-1, with unresolved D. The ends were cut back, 0 bases at V and 6 bases at J, with 8 bases in the middle. The CDR3 loop spans 13 amino acids. The V gene's germline CDR1 is KGHSH and CDR2 LQKENI. This CDR3 is CASSPPRQPEAFF. CDR3 DNA: TGTGCCAGCTCACCACCGCGCCAACCTGAAGCTTTCTTT.

The chain has TRBV18 and TRBJ1-1; a weak D match, TRBD1 (5 bases). V gave up 3 bases and J gave up 5 bases, with 16 bases separating them. The CDR3 spans 15 residues. The germline CDR1 and CDR2 sequences are KGHSH and LQKENI. CDR3 region: CASSPFKGLGTEAFF. The CDR3 DNA follows: TGTGCCAGCTCACCTTTTAAGGGGCTAGGTACTGAAGCTTTCTTT.